This T cell receptor (beta chain) appears in the sequencing data of a study of blood T cell repertoires in COVID-19. Overall study context: Acute and convalescent COVID-19 samples came from the United States, Italy and Spain.

Data came from immunoSEQ multiplex PCR; TCRdb stores just in-frame clones and leaves some out. The table records a few hundred thousand clones, 85% to 90% of them present only once. CDR1 and CDR2 (germline): SGHDT, YYEEEE. The CDR3 spans 16 residues. The trim removed 0 bases at V and 7 bases at J, leaving 7 bases unmatched. Living in 24 US areas, the participants were between roughly 18 and 90 years of age. This sequence originates from a woman between 18 and 30 years old who had recovered from COVID-19. Sequenced material: PBMCs or T cells enriched from blood (not recorded which). This chain uses TRBV5-6 with TRBJ1-4; 9 bases are shared with TRBD1. CDR3 nucleotides: TGTGCCAGCAGCTTGGTAGGCGAGGGACAGGGTGAAAAACTGTTTTTT. It codes for CASSLVGEGQGEKLFF.